The rows below give T cell receptor beta chains drawn from one sample of a study of OX40 agonist ivuxolimab in advanced cancers. Produced via immunoSEQ multiplex PCR; TCRdb's table is partial and in-frame only. This table holds about 77,000 clones, around 86% found once. The sample was CD4+ or CD8+ T cells sorted from blood, taken in a trial of the OX40 agonist ivuxolimab. The receptors shown here come from an adult with an advanced solid tumor such as melanoma, head and neck, liver or kidney cancer. The CDR3 runs from the conserved cysteine through the conserved F or W. A D gene is named only where the DNA matches it firmly. Not every row has a clone size; where given, it reads once, few, many or a size class.

TGCGCCAGCAACAGAGAAGGAGGGTTGGCTGGGGCCAACGTCCTGACTTTC	CASNREGGLAGANVLTF	TRBV5-1	TRBJ2-6	.	.
TGTGCCAGCAAGGGACAGGGGGAGTGGAGCTATGGCTACACCTTC	CASKGQGEWSYGYTF	TRBV6-5	TRBJ1-2	TRBD1	.
TGTGCCAGCAGCCTGCTAGCGGGAGGGCCGACAGATACGCAGTATTTT	CASSLLAGGPTDTQYF	TRBV7-6	TRBJ2-3	TRBD2	.
TGTGCCAGCAGCTTGTTTGGGATTTATTATCAGCCCCAGCATTTT	CASSLFGIYYQPQHF	TRBV5-8	TRBJ1-5	.	.
TGCAGCGACCGACAGGGAGGGGATACGCAGTATTTT	CSDRQGGDTQYF	TRBV29-1	TRBJ2-3	.	few
TGTGCCAGCAGCTTAGAAGGGAGGGGCGAGCAGTACTTC	CASSLEGRGEQYF	TRBV7-2	TRBJ2-7	TRBD2	once
TGTGCCAGCAGCTTGGTAGGTTTCGGGCGGAAAGGACAATCCTACGAGCAGTACTTC	CASSLVGFGRKGQSYEQYF	TRBV5-6	TRBJ2-7	.	.
TGTGCCAGCAGTTACTCGACTAGCGGGAGTGTCAACGAGCAGTACTTC	CASSYSTSGSVNEQYF	TRBV6-5	TRBJ2-7	TRBD2	once
TGTGCCAGCTCACCACCGGGGGGGAGCAATCAGCCCCAGCATTTT	CASSPPGGSNQPQHF	TRBV18	TRBJ1-5	.	.
TGTGCCAGCTCACCATTGGGAACCAATCAGCCCCAGCATTTT	CASSPLGTNQPQHF	TRBV18	TRBJ1-5	.	.
TGTGCCAGCAGTTGGACAACTAATGAAAAACTGTTTTTT	CASSWTTNEKLFF	TRBV6-1	TRBJ1-4	.	few
TGTGCCAGCAGCTTTTCAGGGGATGAAAAACTGTTTTTT	CASSFSGDEKLFF	TRBV7-2	TRBJ1-4	.	.
TGTGCCAGCAGCTCAAATCCCGGGACAGGGAACACTGAAGCTTTCTTT	CASSSNPGTGNTEAFF	TRBV5-4	TRBJ1-1	TRBD1	.
TGTGCCAGCAGTTTCAGGGGAAACACTGAAGCTTTCTTT	CASSFRGNTEAFF	TRBV6-5	TRBJ1-1	.	.
TGCGCCAGCAGCCAAGAACCACAGGGGGACTATGGCTACACCTTC	CASSQEPQGDYGYTF	TRBV4-1	TRBJ1-2	TRBD1	few
TGTGCCAGCAGTCCGGCGGGGGCTGGAAACACCATATATTTT	CASSPAGAGNTIYF	TRBV28	TRBJ1-3	.	.
TGTGCAAGTCGCTCCCCAGGACCCCCGGAAGCCAAAAACATTCAGTACTTC	CASRSPGPPEAKNIQYF	TRBV12-2	TRBJ2-4	.	few
TGCAGCGTTTACGAGGGCGGGAGCGAGCAGTACTTC	CSVYEGGSEQYF	TRBV29-1	TRBJ2-7	TRBD2	.
TGTGCCAGCTCACTACGGGGACGGGGCCTTACGGATTCACCCCTCCACTTT	CASSLRGRGLTDSPLHF	TRBV18	TRBJ1-6	.	.
TGTGCCAGCAGTTCCAACCCTGGGGCCAACGTCCTGACTTTC	CASSSNPGANVLTF	TRBV7-6	TRBJ2-6	.	.
TGTGCCAGTCGGAGGGGGCTTGGTGGAAACACCATATATTTT	CASRRGLGGNTIYF	TRBV9	TRBJ1-3	TRBD1	once
TGTGCCTGGAGACTAGCGGGAGGGCTCGGCACAGATACGCAGTATTTT	CAWRLAGGLGTDTQYF	TRBV30	TRBJ2-3	TRBD2	once
TGTGCCAGCAGCTTGCCCGGGACAGGGGGAAAAGAGACCCAGTACTTC	CASSLPGTGGKETQYF	TRBV11-2	TRBJ2-5	TRBD1	few
TGCGCCAGCAGCTTTGTGGGATCCTACGAGCAGTACTTC	CASSFVGSYEQYF	TRBV5-1	TRBJ2-7	.	once
TGTGCCAGCAGCGTAGTTAGAACAGGACAAGAGACCCAGTACTTC	CASSVVRTGQETQYF	TRBV9	TRBJ2-5	.	.
TGCAGCGGGAGACTAGCGGGAGGGTACAATGAGCAGTTCTTC	CSGRLAGGYNEQFF	TRBV29-1	TRBJ2-1	TRBD2	.
TGTGCCAGCAGCCGAGACCACGGGACAGCTACCTACGAGCAGTACTTC	CASSRDHGTATYEQYF	TRBV27	TRBJ2-7	TRBD1	.
TGTGCCAGCAGCTTAGAAGGGACACTCTATGGCTACACCTTC	CASSLEGTLYGYTF	TRBV7-9	TRBJ1-2	.	.
TGTGCCAGCAGAGGGACAGCATCCACCGGGGAGCTGTTTTTT	CASRGTASTGELFF	TRBV10-3	TRBJ2-2	TRBD1	.
TGCGCCAGCAGCTTTGAGGAGCGCGAGCAGTACTTC	CASSFEEREQYF	TRBV5-1	TRBJ2-7	.	once
TGTGCCAGCGACCCCCTATCCTACAATGAGCAGTTCTTC	CASDPLSYNEQFF	TRBV6-1	TRBJ2-1	.	.
TGTGCCAGCAGCTTTAGCCTAGGTCAAGAGACCCAGTACTTC	CASSFSLGQETQYF	TRBV7-9	TRBJ2-5	.	.
TGTGCCAGCACCCTGAGGGGGGACGGGTATAGCAATCAGCCCCAGCATTTT	CASTLRGDGYSNQPQHF	TRBV2	TRBJ1-5	.	.
TGTGCCAGCACCGGGACCTACGAGCAGTACTTC	CASTGTYEQYF	TRBV2	TRBJ2-7	.	few
TGTGCCAGCAGCATAACAGGGGGCAACTACAATGAGCAGTTCTTC	CASSITGGNYNEQFF	TRBV7-8	TRBJ2-1	TRBD1	.
TGTGCCACGAAACTGACAGGGGCGGGTGAGCAGTTCTTC	CATKLTGAGEQFF	TRBV18	TRBJ2-1	TRBD1	.
TGTGCCACCGCCCGGGTCAATGCGCGCACAGATACGCAGTATTTT	CATARVNARTDTQYF	TRBV2	TRBJ2-3	.	.
TGTGCCAGCAGTTCTCCGGGTGAGCAGTTCTTC	CASSSPGEQFF	TRBV28	TRBJ2-1	.	.
TGTGCCAGCAGTCAGCAGGGGCTTCCATGGGAAAAACTGTTTTTT	CASSQQGLPWEKLFF	TRBV27	TRBJ1-4	.	.
TGCAGCGGTGCGGTGCTAGCGGGGGTTTCGGAGACCCAGTACTTC	CSGAVLAGVSETQYF	TRBV29-1	TRBJ2-5	TRBD2	.
TGTGCCAGCTCACCCTCCACAGGGAACACTGAAGCTTTCTTT	CASSPSTGNTEAFF	TRBV18	TRBJ1-1	.	.
TGTGCCTGGAGTGCCAATTATCTACGGGGGCTGGCTAGTGAAAAACTGTTTTTT	CAWSANYLRGLASEKLFF	TRBV30	TRBJ1-4	.	once
TGTGCCTGGAGTGTTAGGGACAATGAGCAGTTCTTC	CAWSVRDNEQFF	TRBV30	TRBJ2-1	.	.
TGTGCCAGCAGATCAGGGGGGACTAGTCCTTCACAGTACTTC	CASRSGGTSPSQYF	TRBV7-2	TRBJ2-7	.	few
TGCGCCAGCAGCTTGTCCGGGGAATATTCACCCCTCCACTTT	CASSLSGEYSPLHF	TRBV5-1	TRBJ1-6	.	.
TGTGCCAGCAGTGAAATGGGGACGTCTAAACTCTCCTACGAGCAGTACTTC	CASSEMGTSKLSYEQYF	TRBV6-1	TRBJ2-7	.	.
TGCGCCAGCAGCCCAGCTACCCCCACAGATACGCAGTATTTT	CASSPATPTDTQYF	TRBV5-1	TRBJ2-3	.	.
TGTGCCAGCAGCTTCTTACAGGGGTGGGAGCAGTACTTC	CASSFLQGWEQYF	TRBV7-9	TRBJ2-7	TRBD1	.
TGTGCCAGCAGCTTACAACAGGGCTACGAGCAGTACTTC	CASSLQQGYEQYF	TRBV7-2	TRBJ2-7	.	.
TGTGCCAGCAGTTACTCTTCTCGGAGTCGGGCCTTC	CASSYSSRSRAF	TRBV6-5	TRBJ2-7	.	.